This entry lists 9 T cell receptor beta chains sequenced from one sample in a study of post-analysis software for immune sequencing data. The antigens these receptors bind are not known. Study-level points and caveats: There were five TRBV segments more frequent in patients than controls, and TRBV5-6, TRBV5-1 and TRBV20-1 were among them.

Libraries were made from TCR beta cDNA, and they carried unique molecular identifiers. TCRdb recomputed calls from the PCR reads with MiXCR, one row per CDR3 protein. The sample holds 820,000 or so distinct CDR3 sequences, 53% seen once. Sequencing was performed on blood. These receptors came from a girl between 5 and 17 years old with multiple sclerosis.

As for this clonotype: The germline gene is not matched at one end of the junction; a read error may be the cause. The chain joins TRBV24-1 to TRBJ2-1; 10 bases align to TRBD2. Germline loops: CDR1 KGHDR, CDR2 SFDVKD. The CDR3 totals 16 residues. CDR3 nucleotides: TGTACCACCAGTAGTACACTAGCGGGGCTCTACAATGAGCAGTTCTTC. It is translated as CTTSSTLAGLYNEQFF.

This clonotype was observed a few times. V and J are TRBV12-5 and TRBJ1-2; TRBD1 is a possible D gene (5 bases). CDR1 LGHNT and CDR2 FRNRAP come from the germline V gene. This CDR3 comprises 13 residues. V was shortened by 11 bases and J by 4 bases, with 17 bases between the two germline ends. The CDR3 loop is CASYRRDLYGYTF. Written as DNA, the CDR3 is TGTGCTTCCTACCGACGGGACCTCTATGGCTACACCTTC. Full variable domain (missing parts from reference TRBV12-5 and TRBJ1-2): DARVTQTPRHKVTEMGQEVTMRCQPILGHNTVFWYRQTMMQGLELLAYFRNRAPLDDSGMPKDRFSAEMPDATLATLKIQPSEPRDSAVYFCASYRRDLYGYTFGSGTRLTVV.

J is TRBJ2-4 and V is TRBV7-9; 11 nucleotides align to TRBD2. CDR3 length equals 14 residues. Germline values: CDR1 SEHNR, CDR2 FQNEAQ (reference sequence). Losses at the gene ends were 3 bases for V and 13 bases for J; bases not matched to a gene: 8. The CDR3 is CASSLLGTSGEQYF. The CDR3 nucleotides read TGTGCCAGCAGCTTGTTAGGGACTAGCGGAGAGCAGTACTTC.

A few counts support this clonotype. This chain connects TRBV20-1 to TRBJ2-5; D is undetermined. With the DNA end fitting TRBJ2-7 better, the J assignment may be wrong. CDR1 and CDR2 (germline): DFQATT, SNEGSKA (reference sequence). The CDR3 length is 13 residues. CDR3 residues: CSARNISFYEQYF. In DNA, the CDR3 is TGCAGTGCTAGAAACATAAGTTTCTACGAGCAGTACTTC.

V is TRBV7-2 and J is TRBJ2-5, with D perhaps matching TRBD2 (5 bases). TRBJ2-7 explains the end of the DNA better; the J call may be wrong. Germline V gives CDR1 SGHTA, CDR2 FQGNSA. This CDR3 is built from 13 residues. The CDR3: CASRLTGAYEQYF. The CDR3 nucleotides are TGTGCCAGCAGACTGACCGGGGCCTACGAGCAGTACTTC.

This chain's CDR3 is CSVWAGGTEAFF. CDR3 nucleotides: TGCAGCGTATGGGCAGGGGGCACTGAAGCTTTCTTT. This chain uses TRBV29-1 with TRBJ1-1; TRBD1 matches 7 bases. Germline assignment: CDR1 SQVTM and CDR2 ANQGSEA. The length of the CDR3 is 12 residues. V trimming: 6 bases; J trimming: 4 bases; junction bases outside the gene matches: 5.

This rearrangement joins TRBV6-6 to TRBJ2-1; the match to TRBD2 covers 9 bases. The CDR3 sequence is 16 residues long. V shed 4 bases and J 0 bases; nucleotides not matched to a gene: 4. Germline V gene sequence: CDR1 MNHNY, CDR2 SVGAGI (reference sequence). Written as DNA, the CDR3 is TGTGCCAGCAGTTCCCCTAGCGGGGACTCCTACAATGAGCAGTTCTTC. Its protein product is CASSSPSGDSYNEQFF.

J is TRBJ2-5 and V is TRBV7-3; D is possibly TRBD2 (7 bases). Per the germline V gene, CDR1 is SGHTA and CDR2 is FQGTGA. Trimming left V 5 bases short and J 3 bases short, with 16 bases between. The CDR3 sequence is 15 residues long. The CDR3 is CASSLSGQGKETQYF. In nucleotides, the CDR3 is TGTGCCAGCAGCCTTAGCGGGCAGGGGAAAGAGACCCAGTACTTC.

The V and J genes are TRBV7-2 and TRBJ1-2, with D possibly matching TRBD1 (6 bases). Trimming removed 4 bases at V and 6 bases at J, with 18 bases between. Germline V gene data show CDR1 as SGHTA and CDR2 as FQGNSA. This CDR3 is 15 amino acids long. The CDR3 is CASSYRAGAQDGYTF. CDR3 sequence (DNA): TGTGCCAGCAGCTACCGGGCGGGGGCGCAGGATGGCTACACCTTC. Variable domain in full (rest from reference TRBV7-2 and TRBJ1-2): GAGVSQSPSNKVTEKGKDVELRCDPISGHTALYWYRQSLGQGLEFLIYFQGNSAPDKSGLPSDRFSAERTGGSVSTLTIQRTQQEDSAVYLCASSYRAGAQDGYTFGSGTRLTVV.